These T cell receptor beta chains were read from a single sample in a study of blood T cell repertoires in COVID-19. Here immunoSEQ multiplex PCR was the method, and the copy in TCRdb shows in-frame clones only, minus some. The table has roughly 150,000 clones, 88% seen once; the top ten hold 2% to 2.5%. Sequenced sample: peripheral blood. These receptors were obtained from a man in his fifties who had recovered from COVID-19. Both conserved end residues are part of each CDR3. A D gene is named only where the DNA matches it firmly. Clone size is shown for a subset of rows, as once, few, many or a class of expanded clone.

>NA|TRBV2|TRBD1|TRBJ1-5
CASSEAQGKNQPQHF
TGTGCCAGCAGTGAAGCACAGGGGAAAAATCAGCCCCAGCATTTT
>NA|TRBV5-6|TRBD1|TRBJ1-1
CASSSGQRNTEAFF
TGTGCCAGCAGCTCGGGACAGAGGAACACTGAAGCTTTCTTT
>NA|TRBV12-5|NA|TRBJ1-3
CASGLGSENTIYF
TGTGCTAGTGGTTTGGGCAGCGAGAACACCATATATTTT
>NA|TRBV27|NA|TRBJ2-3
CASSQIREDTQYF
TGTGCCAGCAGTCAAATCCGAGAAGATACGCAGTATTTT
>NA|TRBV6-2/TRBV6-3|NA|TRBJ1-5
CASSYSAGEIGQPQHF
TGTGCCAGCAGTTACTCAGCAGGGGAGATAGGTCAGCCCCAGCATTTT
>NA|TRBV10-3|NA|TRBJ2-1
CAISEKHYNEQFF
TGTGCCATCAGTGAAAAGCATTACAATGAGCAGTTCTTC
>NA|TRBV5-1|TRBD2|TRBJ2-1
CASSLSSGLTYNEQFF
TGCGCCAGCAGCTTGTCTAGCGGGCTTACCTACAATGAGCAGTTCTTC
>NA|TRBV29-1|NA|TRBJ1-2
CSHDQGNGYTF
TGCAGCCATGATCAGGGGAATGGCTACACCTTC
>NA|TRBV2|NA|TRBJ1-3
CASSESRSPGNTIYF
TGTGCCAGCAGTGAATCAAGGAGCCCTGGAAACACCATATATTTT
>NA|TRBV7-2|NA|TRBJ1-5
CASSFTTRGIQPQHF
TGTGCCAGCAGTTTTACAACCCGGGGTATTCAGCCCCAGCATTTT
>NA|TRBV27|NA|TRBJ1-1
CASSLVGEGNTEAFF
TGTGCCAGCAGTTTGGTAGGGGAGGGGAACACTGAAGCTTTCTTT
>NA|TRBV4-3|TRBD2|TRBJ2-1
CASSPLPSGNYNEQFF
TGCGCCAGCAGCCCTCTACCTAGCGGGAACTACAATGAGCAGTTCTTC
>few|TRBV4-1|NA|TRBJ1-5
CASSQDGGLGNQPQHF
TGCGCCAGCAGCCAAGATGGGGGGTTGGGAAATCAGCCCCAGCATTTT
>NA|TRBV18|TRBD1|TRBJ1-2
CASSRAGQANNYGYTF
TGTGCCAGCTCCCGTGCCGGACAGGCGAACAACTATGGCTACACCTTC
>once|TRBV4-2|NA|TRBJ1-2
CASSQGQGSSYGYTF
TGTGCCAGCAGCCAAGGCCAGGGTAGTAGCTATGGCTACACCTTC
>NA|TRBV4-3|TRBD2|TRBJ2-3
CASSQRGAGTDTQYF
TGCGCCAGCAGCCAGCGGGGGGCCGGGACAGATACGCAGTATTTT
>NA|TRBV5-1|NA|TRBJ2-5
CASFAGLGVGETQYF
TGCGCCAGTTTTGCCGGACTGGGAGTTGGAGAGACCCAGTACTTC
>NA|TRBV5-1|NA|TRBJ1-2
CASSLERFSGGYTF
TGCGCCAGCAGCTTGGAGCGTTTCAGTGGGGGCTACACCTTC
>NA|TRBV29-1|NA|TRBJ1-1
CSVDGNTGNTETFF
TGCAGCGTTGATGGGAACACCGGGAACACTGAAACTTTCTTT
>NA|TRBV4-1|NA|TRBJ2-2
CASTLTGVANTGELFF
TGCGCCAGCACCCTAACCGGGGTTGCGAACACCGGGGAGCTGTTTTTT
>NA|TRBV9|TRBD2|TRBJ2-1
CASSPRTSYNEQFF
TGTGCCAGCAGCCCTCGGACTAGCTACAATGAGCAGTTCTTC
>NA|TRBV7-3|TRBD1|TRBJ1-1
CASSWTGGNTEAFF
TGTGCCAGCAGCTGGACAGGGGGGAACACTGAAGCTTTCTTT
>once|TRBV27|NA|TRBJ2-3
CASSLSRQGSDTQYF
TGTGCCAGCAGTTTAAGTAGGCAGGGTAGCGATACGCAGTATTTT
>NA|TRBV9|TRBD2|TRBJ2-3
CASSVDGAGVSTDTQYF
TGTGCCAGCAGCGTAGATGGGGCGGGGGTTTCCACAGATACGCAGTATTTT
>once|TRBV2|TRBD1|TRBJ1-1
CASGSDRSTEAFF
TGTGCCAGCGGCTCGGACAGGAGCACTGAAGCTTTCTTT
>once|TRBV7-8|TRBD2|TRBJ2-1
CASSSGLAGYNEQFF
TGTGCCAGCAGCTCGGGACTAGCGGGGTACAATGAGCAGTTCTTC
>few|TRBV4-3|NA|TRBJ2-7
CASSQVLGGRGYEQYF
TGCGCCAGCAGCCAAGTCCTAGGGGGGAGGGGCTACGAGCAGTACTTC
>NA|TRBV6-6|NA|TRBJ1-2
CASSRQDYGYTF
TGTGCCAGCAGCCGACAGGACTATGGCTACACCTTC
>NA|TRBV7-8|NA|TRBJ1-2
CASSSGGVNYGYTF
TGTGCCAGCAGCTCCGGGGGGGTAAACTATGGCTACACCTTC
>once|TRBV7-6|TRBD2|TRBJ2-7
CASSSGLAGSYEQYF
TGTGCCAGCAGCTCCGGACTAGCGGGGTCCTACGAGCAGTACTTC
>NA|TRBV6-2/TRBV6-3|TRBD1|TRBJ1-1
CASSPDRGGATEAFF
TGTGCCAGCAGCCCGGACAGGGGTGGCGCCACTGAAGCTTTCTTT
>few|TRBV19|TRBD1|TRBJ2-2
CASSPRGTGNTGELFF
TGTGCCAGTAGTCCTCGAGGGACAGGCAACACCGGGGAGCTGTTTTTT
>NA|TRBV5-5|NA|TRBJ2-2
CASSLGAQGGTGELFF
TGTGCCAGCAGCTTGGGTGCTCAGGGTGGCACCGGGGAGCTGTTTTTT
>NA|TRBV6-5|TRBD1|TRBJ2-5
CATKQGETQYF
TGTGCCACAAAACAGGGGGAGACCCAGTACTTC
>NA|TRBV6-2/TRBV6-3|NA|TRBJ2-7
CASSYRLAGGEQYF
TGTGCCAGCAGTTACCGGCTAGCCGGCGGCGAGCAGTACTTC
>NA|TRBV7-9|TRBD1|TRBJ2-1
CASSPGQVGDEQFF
TGTGCCAGCAGCCCGGGACAGGTAGGGGATGAGCAGTTCTTC
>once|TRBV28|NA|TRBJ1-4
CASSPGGPPNEKLFF
TGTGCCAGCAGCCCGGGCGGGCCTCCTAATGAAAAACTGTTTTTT
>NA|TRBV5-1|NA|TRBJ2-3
CASSLAGHPTDTQYF
TGCGCCAGCAGCTTGGCGGGTCACCCCACAGATACGCAGTATTTT
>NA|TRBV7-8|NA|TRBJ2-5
CASSLPETGRQETQYF
TGTGCCAGCAGCTTACCCGAGACAGGGAGGCAAGAGACCCAGTACTTC
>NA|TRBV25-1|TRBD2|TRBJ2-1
CASRSSSGVYIEQFF
TGTGCCAGCAGGTCATCTAGCGGAGTCTACATTGAGCAGTTCTTC
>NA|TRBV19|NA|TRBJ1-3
CASSQSLLENTIYF
TGTGCCAGTAGTCAAAGCCTTCTGGAGAACACCATATATTTT
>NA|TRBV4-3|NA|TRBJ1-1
CASSPRDNTEAFF
TGCGCCAGCAGCCCCAGGGATAACACTGAAGCTTTCTTT
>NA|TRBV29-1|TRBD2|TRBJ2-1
CSVVAGGLYNEQFF
TGCAGCGTTGTTGCGGGGGGACTGTACAATGAGCAGTTCTTC
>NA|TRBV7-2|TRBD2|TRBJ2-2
CASSERTSGANTGELFF
TGTGCCAGCAGCGAAAGAACTAGCGGTGCGAACACCGGGGAGCTGTTTTTT